A selection of T cell receptor beta chains follows, all from one sample in a study of regulatory and conventional T cells in RAG deficiency. Sequencing was performed with immunoSEQ multiplex PCR; in TCRdb, only in-frame clones are kept and a portion is missing. The profile shows approximately 10,000 clones, around 94% of them singletons. This sample also appeared in a second study, on regulatory T cells.

Sequencing input: CD127- CD25+ CD4+ Tregs sorted from blood. The receptor source for this set is a human donor in good health. CDR3s include the opening cysteine and the closing phenylalanine or tryptophan. Fields, in order: CDR3 length, D gene, clone size, J gene, V gene, CDR3 protein, CDR3 DNA. A D gene is named only where the DNA matches it firmly. Size is stated for part of the rows, as once, few or many counts, or as a class when the clone is expanded.

13 | TRBD2 | . | TRBJ2-7 | TRBV14 | CASSQTSAYEQYF | TGTGCCAGCAGCCAGACTAGCGCCTACGAGCAGTACTTC
15 | TRBD1 | . | TRBJ1-1 | TRBV6-5 | CASSSHWTGSTEAFF | TGTGCCAGCAGTAGTCATTGGACAGGGAGCACTGAAGCTTTCTTT
12 | . | . | TRBJ1-2 | TRBV15 | CATSRVGRGYTF | TGTGCCACCAGCAGAGTGGGCAGAGGCTACACCTTC
14 | TRBD1 | . | TRBJ1-1 | TRBV25-1 | CASRTQGARTEAFF | TGTGCCAGCAGGACGCAGGGGGCGCGAACTGAAGCTTTCTTT
16 | TRBD2 | . | TRBJ2-3 | TRBV5-1 | CASSLGRGGGTDTQYF | TGCGCCAGCAGCTTGGGCCGGGGGGGCGGCACAGATACGCAGTATTTT
13 | . | . | TRBJ2-7 | TRBV5-1 | CASSFGLFYEQYF | TGCGCCAGCAGCTTTGGGCTTTTCTACGAGCAGTACTTC
15 | . | . | TRBJ1-2 | TRBV6-5 | CASSQLAGGLYGYTF | TGTGCCAGCAGCCAACTCGCCGGGGGGCTGTATGGCTACACCTTC
18 | . | . | TRBJ2-7 | TRBV18 | CASSPSGGGAPLAYEQYF | TGTGCCAGCTCACCATCGGGTGGTGGAGCGCCCCTTGCCTACGAGCAGTACTTC
15 | TRBD1 | . | TRBJ2-7 | TRBV9 | CASSARQGEAGRQYF | TGTGCCAGCAGCGCCCGACAGGGGGAAGCCGGCAGGCAGTACTTC
15 | . | . | TRBJ1-6 | TRBV5-3 | CARSLARGLESPLHF | TGTGCCAGAAGCTTGGCGAGGGGGTTGGAGTCACCCCTCCACTTT
13 | . | . | TRBJ1-1 | TRBV7-3 | CASSGPGNTEAFF | TGTGCCAGCAGCGGGCCCGGGAACACTGAAGCTTTCTTT
14 | . | . | TRBJ1-2 | TRBV9 | CASSVDGGGYGYTF | TGTGCCAGCAGCGTAGATGGGGGAGGCTATGGCTACACCTTC
13 | . | . | TRBJ2-5 | TRBV10-3 | CAISEISEETQYF | TGTGCCATCAGTGAGATTTCCGAAGAGACCCAGTACTTC
15 | TRBD1 | . | TRBJ1-3 | TRBV5-1 | CASSLTGGGGNTIYF | TGCGCCAGCAGCTTGACAGGGGGAGGTGGAAACACCATATATTTT
14 | TRBD1 | . | TRBJ1-2 | TRBV18 | CASSLGQGGYGYTF | TGTGCCAGCTCACTAGGACAGGGTGGCTATGGCTACACCTTC
12 | . | once | TRBJ1-2 | TRBV28 | CASRGGSRGYTF | TGTGCCAGCCGGGGGGGGAGTCGTGGCTACACCTTC
17 | TRBD2 | . | TRBJ2-3 | TRBV9 | CASSVDSGGSSTDTQYF | TGTGCCAGCAGCGTGGATAGCGGGGGCTCTAGCACAGATACGCAGTATTTT
16 | TRBD1 | . | TRBJ1-1 | TRBV11-1 | CASSSWDRDPNTEAFF | TGTGCCAGCAGTTCCTGGGACAGGGATCCGAACACTGAAGCTTTCTTT
15 | TRBD2 | . | TRBJ2-3 | TRBV6-1 | CASSPLAASTDTQYF | TGTGCCAGCAGTCCTCTAGCGGCGAGCACAGATACGCAGTATTTT
15 | TRBD1 | . | TRBJ2-7 | TRBV10-1 | CASSESRTGGFEQYF | TGCGCCAGCAGTGAGTCGAGAACAGGGGGTTTCGAGCAGTACTTC
16 | TRBD1 | . | TRBJ1-6 | TRBV5-1 | CASSLGDRVYNSPLHF | TGCGCCAGCAGCTTGGGTGACAGGGTATATAATTCCCCCCTCCACTTT
14 | . | . | TRBJ2-2 | TRBV6-5 | CASSSGSPTGELFF | TGTGCCAGCAGTTCAGGGTCCCCAACCGGGGAGCTGTTTTTT
16 | TRBD1 | . | TRBJ1-3 | TRBV12-5 | CASGLEDRDSGNTIYF | TGTGCTAGTGGTTTGGAGGACAGGGACTCTGGAAACACCATATATTTT
13 | . | . | TRBJ2-7 | TRBV28 | CASSRTGRNEQYF | TGTGCCAGCAGTAGAACAGGGCGGAACGAGCAGTACTTC
15 | . | . | TRBJ1-4 | TRBV9 | CASSAQGRGNEKLFF | TGTGCCAGCAGCGCTCAGGGAAGGGGTAATGAAAAACTGTTTTTT
14 | . | . | TRBJ1-3 | TRBV6-5 | CASSYQGTGNTIYF | TGTGCCAGCAGTTACCAGGGAACTGGAAACACCATATATTTT
15 | . | . | TRBJ1-3 | TRBV4-2 | CASSQDGGVGNTIYF | TGTGCCAGCAGCCAAGATGGGGGGGTCGGAAACACCATATATTTT
13 | TRBD1 | . | TRBJ1-4 | TRBV4-1 | CASSQEQGEKEFF | TGCGCCAGCAGCCAGGAACAGGGGGAGAAGGAGTTTTTT
15 | . | . | TRBJ1-6 | TRBV7-2 | CASSSGSSYNSPLHF | TGTGCCAGCAGCTCCGGGAGCTCCTATAATTCACCCCTCCACTTT
12 | . | . | TRBJ2-5 | TRBV29-1 | CSVERAAETQYF | TGCAGCGTTGAGAGGGCCGCGGAGACCCAGTACTTC
13 | . | . | TRBJ2-3 | TRBV7-3 | CASSLGPTDTQYF | TGTGCCAGCAGCTTAGGCCCCACAGATACGCAGTATTTT
17 | TRBD1 | . | TRBJ2-2 | TRBV11-3 | CASSHHPGTVGTGELFF | TGTGCCAGCAGCCACCACCCCGGGACAGTGGGAACCGGGGAGCTGTTTTTT
14 | . | . | TRBJ1-6 | TRBV19 | CASSMAKYNSPLHF | TGTGCCAGTAGTATGGCAAAATATAATTCCCCCCTCCACTTT
14 | TRBD1 | . | TRBJ1-1 | TRBV11-2 | CASILRTGGTEAFF | TGTGCCTCAATACTCCGAACAGGGGGGACTGAAGCTTTCTTT
13 | . | once | TRBJ2-5 | TRBV6-5 | CASTPGGKETQYF | TGTGCCAGCACCCCTGGCGGGAAAGAGACCCAGTACTTC
16 | TRBD1 | . | TRBJ2-7 | TRBV5-1 | CASSLAGTVRPYEQYF | TGCGCCAGCAGCTTGGCCGGGACAGTGAGACCCTACGAGCAGTACTTC
14 | . | . | TRBJ2-3 | TRBV7-9 | CASSLEQVRDTQYF | TGTGCCAGCAGCTTAGAACAGGTCCGTGATACGCAGTATTTT
15 | . | . | TRBJ1-6 | TRBV16 | CASSLVGGAGTPLHF | TGTGCCAGCAGCCTCGTCGGGGGGGCTGGGACACCCCTCCACTTT
15 | TRBD1 | . | TRBJ1-6 | TRBV19 | CASRGRGQFQSPLHF | TGTGCCAGTAGGGGACGGGGACAGTTTCAGTCCCCCCTCCACTTT
14 | . | . | TRBJ1-6 | TRBV25-1 | CASSGRRANSPLHF | TGTGCCAGCAGTGGGCGCAGGGCTAATTCACCCCTCCACTTT
16 | TRBD2 | . | TRBJ2-1 | TRBV4-1 | CASSPRTSGSNNEQFF | TGCGCCAGCAGCCCGCGGACTAGCGGGTCCAACAATGAGCAGTTCTTC
16 | . | once | TRBJ2-2 | TRBV5-8 | CASSFSVTAYYGELFF | TGTGCCAGCAGCTTTTCCGTGACAGCCTACTACGGGGAGCTGTTTTTT
17 | . | . | TRBJ1-6 | TRBV5-1 | CASSSTGEVTYNSPLHF | TGCGCCAGCAGTTCTACAGGTGAGGTGACCTATAATTCACCCCTCCACTTT
15 | TRBD1 | . | TRBJ1-6 | TRBV15 | CATSAWTGLNSPLHF | TGTGCCACCAGCGCCTGGACAGGGCTTAATTCACCCCTCCACTTT
18 | . | . | TRBJ2-6 | TRBV9 | CASSGLAGAHSGANVLTF | TGTGCCAGCAGCGGCTTGGCGGGCGCTCACTCTGGGGCCAACGTCCTGACTTTC
16 | . | . | TRBJ2-7 | TRBV4-2 | CASSQDIGAHSYEQYF | TGTGCCAGCAGCCAAGACATTGGAGCACACTCCTACGAGCAGTACTTC
12 | . | . | TRBJ2-7 | TRBV29-1 | CSGGDRAYEQYF | TGCAGCGGGGGGGACCGAGCCTACGAGCAGTACTTC
13 | . | . | TRBJ2-2 | TRBV27 | CASSIDRTGELFF | TGTGCCAGCAGTATAGACAGAACCGGGGAGCTGTTTTTT
16 | TRBD2 | . | TRBJ2-1 | TRBV10-3 | CAISVPSGGRYNEQFF | TGTGCCATCAGTGTGCCCAGCGGGGGCAGGTACAATGAGCAGTTCTTC
15 | TRBD1 | . | TRBJ2-1 | TRBV6-5 | CASSPQGVLVYEQFF | TGTGCCAGCAGTCCTCAGGGGGTCTTGGTCTATGAGCAGTTCTTC
15 | . | . | TRBJ2-5 | TRBV2 | CASSDGRAVAETQYF | TGTGCCAGCAGTGACGGCAGGGCAGTGGCAGAGACCCAGTACTTC
16 | TRBD1 | . | TRBJ2-7 | TRBV7-9 | CASSLLLGQGGYEQYF | TGTGCCAGCAGCTTACTATTGGGACAGGGGGGCTACGAGCAGTACTTC
13 | . | . | TRBJ1-6 | TRBV10-3 | CAISTGTDSPLHF | TGTGCCATCAGTACCGGTACTGATTCACCCCTCCACTTT